The clone carrying this T cell receptor (delta chain) has just a few counts. It differs at one base from a far larger clone, so likely a read error. This sample also contains other DNA sequences that code for the same CDR3. Germline loops: CDR1 TSWWSYY, CDR2 QGS. The CDR3 runs 19 residues. The data derive from a study of γδ T cells in repeated Plasmodium falciparum infection. Study summary: Some Malian samples span acute malaria episodes; others come from no-transmission periods.

TCRdb fed the multiplex PCR reads into CATT to redo clone calling. This table holds 50,000 or so delta-chain clones, over 1.5% found once. Vgamma9/Vdelta2+ and Vdelta2-negative gammadelta T cells were flow-sorted from PBMC for bulk sequencing. The gene calls are TRDV1 and TRDJ1; D ambiguous. No J segment appears in TCRdb, so it was assigned here by matching the sequence to germline. Sequenced: gamma-delta T cells from blood. This TCR was recovered from a pool of human donors (malaria-infected and uninfected, not separated). The CDR3, as DNA: TGTGCTCTTGGGGGACGTATAAACCGCTCGTGTAGGGACACCGACAAACTCATCTTT. Encoded protein: CALGGRINRSCRDTDKLIF.